One and the same sample provided the 6 T cell receptor beta chains below, sequenced in a study of CD8 T cells in Susac syndrome. RNA totalling roughly 0.45 to 1 ug underwent reverse transcription with random hexamers. Via MiXCR, TCRdb re-called the immunoSEQ multiplex PCR reads, giving one row per CDR3 protein. The data show more than 130,000 distinct CDR3 sequences, with about 93% seen just once and approximately 0.3% held by the top ten. The sample was CD8+ T cells from PBMCs. Receptors originate from a human donor in good health.

CDR3 sequence: CASSLVDTFTPQYF. CDR3 nucleotide sequence: TGTGCCAGCAGCTTAGTTGACACGTTTACGCCGCAGTACTTC. This chain uses TRBV7-9 with TRBJ2-7, with D unclear. Germline V gene data show CDR1 as SEHNR and CDR2 as FQNEAQ (reference sequence). V dropped 1 base and J dropped 9 bases, with 16 bases sitting between them. CDR3 size: 14 residues. The whole variable domain, filled in from reference TRBV7-9 and TRBJ2-7, reads DTGVSQNPRHKITKRGQNVTFRCDPISEHNRLYWYRQTLGQGPEFLTYFQNEAQLEKSRLLSDRFSAERPKGSFSTLEIQRTEQGDSAMYLCASSLVDTFTPQYFGPGTRLTVT.

The J gene is TRBJ1-1, the V gene TRBV20-1; no definite D call. The germline V gene encodes CDR1 DFQATT and CDR2 SNEGSKA (reference sequence). Trimming took off 5 bases at V and 1 base at J, with 8 bases between the two ends. The CDR3 is 12 residues long. CDR3 in amino acids: CSAEPPNTEAFF. The DNA of the CDR3 is TGCAGTGCTGAACCCCCGAACACTGAAGCTTTCTTT.

The V call is TRBV20-1, the J call TRBJ2-5; D is unclear. In germline, CDR1 is DFQATT, CDR2 SNEGSKA (reference sequence). CDR3 length equals 15 residues. The germline V and J ends were trimmed by 0 bases and 2 bases, with 13 bases remaining between them. CDR3 coding DNA: TGCAGTGCTAGAGATGCCGGCGAACCACAAGAGACCCAGTACTTC. It translates to CSARDAGEPQETQYF.

The table lists this clonotype with a few counts. This chain links TRBV12-3 or TRBV12-4 with TRBJ2-1; the D is unclear. The V end was cut by 3 bases, the J end by 4 bases, with 4 bases between. CDR3 length equals 12 residues. The CDR3 DNA reads as TGTGCCAGCAGTTTTGAGTACAATGAGCAGTTCTTC. The encoded protein is CASSFEYNEQFF.

This clonotype was recorded a few times. This chain connects TRBV19 to TRBJ2-7; D is tentatively TRBD1 or TRBD2 (5 bases each). This CDR3 has 12 residues. The germline V gene encodes CDR1 LNHDA and CDR2 SQIVND (reference sequence). The ends were cut back, 5 bases at V and 5 bases at J, with 10 bases in the middle. CDR3 bases: TGTGCCAGTAGTTCGGGGACCCACGAGCAGTACTTC. Its protein is CASSSGTHEQYF. The whole variable domain, remainder taken from reference TRBV19 and TRBJ2-7, is DGGITQSPKYLFRKEGQNVTLSCEQNLNHDAMYWYRQDPGQGLRLIYYSQIVNDFQKGDIAEGYSVSREKKESFPLTVTSAQKNPTAFYLCASSSGTHEQYFGPGTRLTVT.

The gene calls are TRBV7-6 and TRBJ2-1; D is perhaps TRBD2 (7 bases). Germline CDR1 and CDR2: SGHVS and FNYEAQ. The CDR3 has 12 residues. The germline V and J ends were trimmed by 4 bases and 10 bases, with 11 bases remaining between them. The DNA for the CDR3 is TGTGCCAGCAGCTGGGGGGGCGGAGAGCAGTTCTTC. This translates into CASSWGGGEQFF.